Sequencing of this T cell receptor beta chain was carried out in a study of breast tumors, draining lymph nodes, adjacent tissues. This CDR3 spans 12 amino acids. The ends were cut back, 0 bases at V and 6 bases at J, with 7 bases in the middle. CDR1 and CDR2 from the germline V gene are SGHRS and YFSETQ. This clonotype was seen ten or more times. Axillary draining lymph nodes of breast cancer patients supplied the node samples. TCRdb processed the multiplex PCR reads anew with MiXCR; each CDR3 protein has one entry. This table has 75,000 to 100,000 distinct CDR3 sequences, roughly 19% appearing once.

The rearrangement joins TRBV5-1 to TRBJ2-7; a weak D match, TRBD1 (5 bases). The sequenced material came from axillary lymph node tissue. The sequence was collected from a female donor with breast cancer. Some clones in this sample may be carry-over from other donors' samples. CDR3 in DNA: TGCGCCAGCAGCTTGGGGGGCTCCGAGCAGTACTTC. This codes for CASSLGGSEQYF. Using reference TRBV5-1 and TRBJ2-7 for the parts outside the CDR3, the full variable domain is KAGVTQTPRYLIKTRGQQVTLSCSPISGHRSVSWYQQTPGQGLQFLFEYFSETQRNKGNFPGRFSGRQFSNSRSEMNVSTLELGDSALYLCASSLGGSEQYFGPGTRLTVT.